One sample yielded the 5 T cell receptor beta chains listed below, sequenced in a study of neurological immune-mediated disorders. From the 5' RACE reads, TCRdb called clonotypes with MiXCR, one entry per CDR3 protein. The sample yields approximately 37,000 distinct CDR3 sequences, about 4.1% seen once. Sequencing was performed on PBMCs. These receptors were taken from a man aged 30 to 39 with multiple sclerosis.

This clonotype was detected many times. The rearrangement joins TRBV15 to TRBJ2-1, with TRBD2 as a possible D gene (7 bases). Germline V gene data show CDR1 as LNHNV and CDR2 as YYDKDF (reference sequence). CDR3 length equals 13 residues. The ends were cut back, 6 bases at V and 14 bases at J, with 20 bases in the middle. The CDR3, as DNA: TGTGCCACCAGTCTGGGGGGGCCAGAATCAAAGTTCTTC. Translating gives CATSLGGPESKFF.

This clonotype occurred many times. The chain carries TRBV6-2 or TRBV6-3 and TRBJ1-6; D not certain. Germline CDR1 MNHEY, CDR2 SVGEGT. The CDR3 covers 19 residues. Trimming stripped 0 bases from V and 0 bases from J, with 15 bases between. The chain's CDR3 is CASSYSRIAESSYNSPLHF. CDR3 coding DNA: TGTGCCAGCAGTTACTCGAGGATTGCGGAGAGCTCCTATAATTCACCCCTCCACTTT.

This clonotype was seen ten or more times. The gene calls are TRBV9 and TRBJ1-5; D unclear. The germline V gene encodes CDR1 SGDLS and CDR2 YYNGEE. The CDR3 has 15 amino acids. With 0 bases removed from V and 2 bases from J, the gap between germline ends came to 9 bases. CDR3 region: CASSVGSQGNQPQHF. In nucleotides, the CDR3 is TGTGCCAGCAGCGTAGGCAGTCAGGGCAATCAGCCCCAGCATTTT.

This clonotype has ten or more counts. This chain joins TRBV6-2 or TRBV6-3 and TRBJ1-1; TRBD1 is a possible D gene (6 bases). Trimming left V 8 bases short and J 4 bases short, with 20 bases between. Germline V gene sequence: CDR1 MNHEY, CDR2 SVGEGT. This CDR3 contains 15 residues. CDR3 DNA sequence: TGTGCCAGCCTCCGAAAAGGGGGAAAAGGCACTGAAGCTTTCTTT. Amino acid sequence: CASLRKGGKGTEAFF.

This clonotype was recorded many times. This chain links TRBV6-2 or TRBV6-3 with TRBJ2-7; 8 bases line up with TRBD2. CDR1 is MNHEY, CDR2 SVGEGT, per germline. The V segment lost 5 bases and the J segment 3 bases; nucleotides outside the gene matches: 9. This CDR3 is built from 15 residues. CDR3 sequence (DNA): TGTGCCAGCAGTGGGGCGACTAGCGTGCACTACGAGCAGTACTTC. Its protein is CASSGATSVHYEQYF.